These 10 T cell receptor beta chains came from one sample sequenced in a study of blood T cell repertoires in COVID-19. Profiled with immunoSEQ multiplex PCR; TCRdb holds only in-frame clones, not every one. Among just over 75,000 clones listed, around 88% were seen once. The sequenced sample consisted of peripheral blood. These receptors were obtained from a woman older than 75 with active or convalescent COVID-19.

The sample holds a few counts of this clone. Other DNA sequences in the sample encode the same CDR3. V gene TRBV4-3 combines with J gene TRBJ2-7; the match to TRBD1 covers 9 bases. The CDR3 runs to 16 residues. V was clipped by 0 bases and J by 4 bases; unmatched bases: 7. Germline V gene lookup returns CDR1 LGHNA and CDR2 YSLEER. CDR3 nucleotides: TGCGCCAGCAGCCAAGATCACAGGGGGCGCGCGTACGAGCAGTACTTC. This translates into CASSQDHRGRAYEQYF.

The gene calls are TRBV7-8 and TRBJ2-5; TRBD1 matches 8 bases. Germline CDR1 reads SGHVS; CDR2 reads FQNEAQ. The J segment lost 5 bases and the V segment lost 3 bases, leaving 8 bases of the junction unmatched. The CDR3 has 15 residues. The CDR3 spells CASSLLRGLGETQYF. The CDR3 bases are TGTGCCAGCAGCTTGCTCAGGGGGCTTGGTGAGACCCAGTACTTC.

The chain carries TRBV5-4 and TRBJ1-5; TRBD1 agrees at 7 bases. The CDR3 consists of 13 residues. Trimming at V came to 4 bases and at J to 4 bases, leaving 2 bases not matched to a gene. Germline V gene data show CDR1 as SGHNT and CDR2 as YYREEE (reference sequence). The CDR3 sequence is CASSKQGNQPQHF. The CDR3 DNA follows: TGTGCCAGCAGCAAACAGGGGAATCAGCCCCAGCATTTT.

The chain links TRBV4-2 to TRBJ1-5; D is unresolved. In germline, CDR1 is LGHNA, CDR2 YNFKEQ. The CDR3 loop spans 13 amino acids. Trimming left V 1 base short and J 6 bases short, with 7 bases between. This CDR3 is CASSQVEGQPQHF. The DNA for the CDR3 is TGTGCCAGCAGCCAAGTCGAGGGTCAGCCCCAGCATTTT.

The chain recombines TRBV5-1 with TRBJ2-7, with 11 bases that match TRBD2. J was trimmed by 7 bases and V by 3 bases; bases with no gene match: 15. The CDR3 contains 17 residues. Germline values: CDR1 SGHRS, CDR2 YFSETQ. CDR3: CASSSTTGLAGVGEQYF. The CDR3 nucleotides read TGCGCCAGCAGCTCGACAACCGGACTAGCGGGCGTCGGGGAGCAGTACTTC.

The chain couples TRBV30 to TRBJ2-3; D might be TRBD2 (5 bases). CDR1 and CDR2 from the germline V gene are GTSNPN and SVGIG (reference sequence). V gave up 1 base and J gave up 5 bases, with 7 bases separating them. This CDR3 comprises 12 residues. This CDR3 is CAWSAAGDTQYF. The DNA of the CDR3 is TGTGCCTGGAGTGCCGCGGGAGATACGCAGTATTTT.

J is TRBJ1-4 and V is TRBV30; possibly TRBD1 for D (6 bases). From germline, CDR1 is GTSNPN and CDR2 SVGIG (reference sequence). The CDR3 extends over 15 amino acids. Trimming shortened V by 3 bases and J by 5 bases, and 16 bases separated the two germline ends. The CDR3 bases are TGTGCCTGGAGCTCACAGGGCCTGAAAAATGAAAAACTGTTTTTT. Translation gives CAWSSQGLKNEKLFF.

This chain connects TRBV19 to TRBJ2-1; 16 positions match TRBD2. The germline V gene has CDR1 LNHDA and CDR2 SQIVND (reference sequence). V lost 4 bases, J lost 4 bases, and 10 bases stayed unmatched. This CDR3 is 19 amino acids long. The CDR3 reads CASSTRPGLAGGPYNEQFF. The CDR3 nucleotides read TGTGCCAGTAGTACGAGACCGGGACTAGCGGGAGGGCCATACAATGAGCAGTTCTTC. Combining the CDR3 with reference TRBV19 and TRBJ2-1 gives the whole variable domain DGGITQSPKYLFRKEGQNVTLSCEQNLNHDAMYWYRQDPGQGLRLIYYSQIVNDFQKGDIAEGYSVSREKKESFPLTVTSAQKNPTAFYLCASSTRPGLAGGPYNEQFFGPGTRLTVL.

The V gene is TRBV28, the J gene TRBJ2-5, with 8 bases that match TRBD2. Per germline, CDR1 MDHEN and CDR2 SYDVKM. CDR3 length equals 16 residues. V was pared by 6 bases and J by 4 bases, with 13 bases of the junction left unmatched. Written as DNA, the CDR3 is TGTGCCAGCAGGACGCCGGGACTAGGGATGAGAGAGACCCAGTACTTC. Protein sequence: CASRTPGLGMRETQYF.

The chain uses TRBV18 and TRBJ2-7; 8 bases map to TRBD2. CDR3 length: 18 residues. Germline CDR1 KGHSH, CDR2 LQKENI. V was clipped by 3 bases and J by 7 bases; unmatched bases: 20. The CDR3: CASSPGSTTREGREEQYF. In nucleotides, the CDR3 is TGTGCCAGCTCACCGGGTAGTACGACACGGGAGGGCCGGGAGGAGCAGTACTTC. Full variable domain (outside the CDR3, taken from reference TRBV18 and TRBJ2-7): NAGVMQNPRHLVRRRGQEARLRCSPMKGHSHVYWYRQLPEEGLKFMVYLQKENIIDESGMPKERFSAEFPKEGPSILRIQQVVRGDSAAYFCASSPGSTTREGREEQYFGPGTRLTVT.